One sample yielded the 11 T cell receptor beta chains listed below, sequenced in a study of beta chain features in type 1 diabetes. These receptors lack a known antigen. Whole-study results and caveats: Among patients with Type 1 diabetes, TCRB CDR3s were moderately but significantly shorter in every one of the four CD4+ subsets.

Sequenced material consisted of expressed TCRB transcripts (all of the isolated RNA was reverse transcribed). The repertoire was sequenced with immunoSEQ multiplex PCR; TCRdb's copy has only in-frame clones and lacks some. In the table there are 20,000 to 30,000 clones, 55% to 70% of which are singletons. Sequences were obtained from Tregs from blood. All receptors come from a man aged 18-30 years with type 1 diabetes.

The V gene is TRBV5-8, the J gene TRBJ1-5, with a tentative D call TRBD1 (6 bases). The germline V gene encodes CDR1 SGHTS and CDR2 YDEGEE. Trimming left V 3 bases short and J 0 bases short, with 19 bases between. CDR3 length: 18 residues. This chain's CDR3 is CASSSDSLRPDSNQPQHF. CDR3 nucleotide sequence: TGTGCCAGCAGCTCGGACAGTTTGAGGCCAGATAGCAATCAGCCCCAGCATTTT.

The rearrangement joins TRBV7-2 to TRBJ2-7, with 7 bases fitting TRBD1. The CDR3 runs to 14 residues. Germline V gene data show CDR1 as SGHTA and CDR2 as FQGNSA. V shed 5 bases, J shed 2 bases, and the junction held 6 bases outside the gene matches. The CDR3 nucleotides are TGTGCCAGCAGCCCCGACAGGGTCACCTACGAGCAGTACTTC. Translating gives CASSPDRVTYEQYF.

The CDR3 reads CAISEPQVSYNEQFF. CDR3 DNA: TGTGCCATCAGTGAGCCCCAGGTCTCCTACAATGAGCAGTTCTTC. This sequence joins TRBV10-3 and TRBJ2-1, with unresolved D. The CDR3 extends over 15 amino acids. V was clipped by 2 bases and J by 0 bases, with 8 bases between them. Germline V gene data show CDR1 as ENHRY and CDR2 as SYGVKD.

The rearrangement links TRBV18 to TRBJ1-6, with 10 bases fitting TRBD1. V shed 4 bases, J shed 7 bases, and the junction held 7 bases outside the gene matches. Germline V gives CDR1 KGHSH, CDR2 LQKENI. The CDR3 runs 16 residues. The CDR3 DNA reads TGTGCCAGCTCACAATGGGACAGGGGAAGCAATTCACCCCTCCACTTT. This sequence encodes CASSQWDRGSNSPLHF. Full variable domain (missing parts from reference TRBV18 and TRBJ1-6): NAGVMQNPRHLVRRRGQEARLRCSPMKGHSHVYWYRQLPEEGLKFMVYLQKENIIDESGMPKERFSAEFPKEGPSILRIQQVVRGDSAAYFCASSQWDRGSNSPLHFGNGTRLTVT.

This CDR3 is CASSELLAGGRTGELFF. The CDR3 bases are TGTGCCAGCAGTGAATTACTAGCGGGTGGTCGGACCGGGGAGCTGTTTTTT. The chain is built from TRBV6-1 and TRBJ2-2; 9 bases map to TRBD2. Per germline, CDR1 MNHNS and CDR2 SASEGT. The V gene end was trimmed by 2 bases and the J gene end by 5 bases; junction bases not matched to a gene: 9. This CDR3 has 17 residues.

This sequence joins TRBV14 and TRBJ1-4; D gene uncertain. The CDR3 is 14 amino acids. Trimming removed 1 base from V and 4 bases from J, with 7 bases in between. The V gene's germline CDR1 is SGHDN and CDR2 FVKESK. The CDR3 DNA follows: TGTGCCAGCAGCCAAGGGAGGATTAATGAAAAACTGTTTTTT. Translated: CASSQGRINEKLFF.

The chain uses TRBV2 and TRBJ2-3; possibly TRBD2 for D (5 bases). Germline-derived CDR1 and CDR2 are SNHLY and FYNNEI. This CDR3 is 14 amino acids long. The V end was cut by 1 base, the J end by 4 bases, with 9 bases between. The CDR3 DNA is TGTGCCAGCAGTGAAGGGTCGAGGGCAGATACGCAGTATTTT. Protein product: CASSEGSRADTQYF.

This chain joins TRBV18 and TRBJ1-6; TRBD1 might be the D (5 bases). CDR1 is KGHSH and CDR2 is LQKENI in the germline V gene. V was pared by 0 bases and J by 9 bases, with 12 bases between. The CDR3 runs 15 residues. The CDR3, as DNA: TGTGCCAGCTCACCACCGGGGCGGGATAGTTCACCCCTCCACTTT. It is translated as CASSPPGRDSSPLHF.

This rearrangement joins TRBV28 to TRBJ1-2; weak D call: TRBD1 (5 bases). In germline, CDR1 is MDHEN, CDR2 SYDVKM. Trimming took off 4 bases at V and 1 base at J, with 10 bases between the two ends. There are 14 residues in the CDR3. The DNA of the CDR3 is TGTGCCAGCAGTTGGGGGGGGTTTAACTATGGCTACACCTTC. This sequence encodes CASSWGGFNYGYTF.

The J gene is TRBJ1-6, the V gene TRBV7-8; no reliable D call. V lost 3 bases and J 0 bases, leaving 15 bases between the germline ends. The CDR3 runs 18 residues. The germline gives CDR1 SGHVS, CDR2 FQNEAQ. CDR3 nucleotides: TGTGCCAGCAGCTTGTTAGGATGGTGGAGCTCCTATAATTCACCCCTCCACTTT. Amino acid sequence: CASSLLGWWSSYNSPLHF.

The chain links TRBV30 to TRBJ1-4; weak D call: TRBD1 (6 bases). Between the trimmed V and J ends, which lost 3 bases and 1 base, there was a span of 12 bases. The CDR3 spans 15 residues. CDR1 GTSNPN and CDR2 SVGIG come from the germline V gene (reference sequence). CDR3 nucleotides: TGTGCCTGGAGCCAGCCCAGGGGAACTAATGAAAAACTGTTTTTT. Protein product: CAWSQPRGTNEKLFF.